The rows below give T cell receptor beta chains drawn from one sample of a study of Ad26.COV2.S vaccination and SARS-CoV-2 variants. Profiled with immunoSEQ multiplex PCR; TCRdb holds only in-frame clones, not every one. The sample carries some 420,000 clones, around 87% recorded once. The sample in question was peripheral blood, obtained in a trial of Ad26.COV2.S vaccine versus placebo. These receptors all come from a person between 18 and 65 years old who received the Ad26.COV2.S COVID-19 vaccine or a placebo. The CDR3 runs from the conserved cysteine through the conserved F or W. D genes are given only for firm matches. Expanded clones get a size class; other rows say once, few or many, or leave the size out.

>TRBV6-5|-|TRBJ2-2|once
CASSRPDETSGELFF
TGTGCCAGCAGTCGCCCGGACGAAACGTCGGGGGAGCTGTTTTTT
>TRBV5-5|TRBD1|TRBJ2-6|once
CASTFTGTGGIGPGANVLTF
TGTGCCAGCACCTTTACCGGGACAGGGGGGATAGGTCCTGGGGCCAACGTCCTGACTTTC
>TRBV5-6|-|TRBJ1-1|once
CASSQGFILRAFF
TGTGCCAGCAGCCAGGGGTTTATACTGCGAGCTTTCTTT
>TRBV7-9|-|TRBJ1-5|few
CASSTSSGGDQPQHF
TGTGCCAGCAGCACCTCAAGCGGGGGAGATCAGCCCCAGCATTTT
>TRBV6-2/TRBV6-3|-|TRBJ1-5|-
CASSSRADGYQPQHF
TGTGCCAGCAGTTCTCGGGCTGACGGCTATCAGCCCCAGCATTTT
>TRBV7-9|TRBD1|TRBJ1-2|-
CASSSPKVQGDGYTF
TGTGCCAGCAGCTCCCCGAAGGTACAGGGGGACGGCTACACCTTC
>TRBV11-2|-|TRBJ2-7|few
CASSKGTYEQYF
TGTGCCAGCAGTAAGGGAACCTACGAGCAGTACTTC
>TRBV14|-|TRBJ1-6|-
CASSRGGYYNSPLHF
TGTGCCAGCAGTAGAGGGGGGTACTATAATTCACCCCTCCACTTT
>TRBV6-2/TRBV6-3|-|TRBJ2-7|-
CASSEKDSYEQYF
TGTGCCAGCAGCGAAAAGGACAGCTACGAGCAGTACTTC
>TRBV6-6|-|TRBJ2-5|-
CASSLGVGYQETQYF
TGTGCCAGCAGTCTCGGCGTCGGGTACCAAGAGACCCAGTACTTC
>TRBV28|TRBD1|TRBJ1-1|few
CASSSDRGRAEAFF
TGTGCCAGCAGTTCCGACAGGGGCAGGGCTGAAGCTTTCTTT
>TRBV6-5|-|TRBJ1-1|once
CASSRHALNTEAFF
TGTGCCAGCAGCCGACATGCCCTGAACACTGAAGCTTTCTTT
>TRBV5-1|TRBD2|TRBJ2-5|-
CASSRSGGLRSETQYF
TGCGCCAGCAGTAGAAGCGGGGGGCTCCGGTCGGAGACCCAGTACTTC
>TRBV19|-|TRBJ1-1|-
CASSILGPFQGAFF
TGTGCCAGTAGTATCCTCGGGCCATTTCAGGGAGCTTTCTTT
>TRBV6-6|-|TRBJ1-6|-
CASSYSDSSSPLHF
TGTGCCAGCAGTTACTCGGACAGCAGTTCACCCCTCCACTTT